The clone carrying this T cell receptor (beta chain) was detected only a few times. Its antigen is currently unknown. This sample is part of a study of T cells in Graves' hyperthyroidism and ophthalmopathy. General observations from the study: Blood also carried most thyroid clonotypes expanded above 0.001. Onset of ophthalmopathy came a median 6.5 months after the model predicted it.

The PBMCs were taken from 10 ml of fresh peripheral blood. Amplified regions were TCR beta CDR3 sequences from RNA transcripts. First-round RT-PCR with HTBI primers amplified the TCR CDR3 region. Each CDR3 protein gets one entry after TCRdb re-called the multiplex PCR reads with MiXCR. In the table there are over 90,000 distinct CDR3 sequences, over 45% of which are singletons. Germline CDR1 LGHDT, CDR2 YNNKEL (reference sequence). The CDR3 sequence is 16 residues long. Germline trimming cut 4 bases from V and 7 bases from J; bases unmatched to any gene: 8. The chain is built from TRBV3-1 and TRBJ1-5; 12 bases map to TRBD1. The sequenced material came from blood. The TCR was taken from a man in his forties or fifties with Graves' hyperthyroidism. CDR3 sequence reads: CASSPNRDRGHQPQHF. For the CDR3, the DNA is TGTGCCAGCAGCCCTAACCGGGACAGGGGGCACCAGCCCCAGCATTTT. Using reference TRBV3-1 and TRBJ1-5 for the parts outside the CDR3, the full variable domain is DTAVSQTPKYLVTQMGNDKSIKCEQNLGHDTMYWYKQDSKKFLKIMFSYNNKELIINETVPNRFSPKSPDKAHLNLHINSLELGDSAVYFCASSPNRDRGHQPQHFGDGTRLSIL.